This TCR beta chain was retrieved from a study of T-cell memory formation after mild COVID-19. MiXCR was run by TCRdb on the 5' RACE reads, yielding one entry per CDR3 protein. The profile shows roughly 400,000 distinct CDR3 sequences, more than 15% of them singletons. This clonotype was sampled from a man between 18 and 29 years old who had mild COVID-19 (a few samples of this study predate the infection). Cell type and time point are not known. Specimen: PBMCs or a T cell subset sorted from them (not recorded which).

CDR3 DNA: TGCGCCAGCAGCGTGACCGTCAGGGAACCTCAAGAGACCCAGTACTTC. Translated: CASSVTVREPQETQYF. V is TRBV5-1 and J is TRBJ2-5; a weak D match, TRBD1 (5 bases). This CDR3 spans 16 amino acids. V dropped 4 bases and J dropped 2 bases, with 18 bases sitting between them. Germline lookup yields CDR1 SGHRS and CDR2 YFSETQ. The whole variable domain, filled in from reference TRBV5-1 and TRBJ2-5, reads KAGVTQTPRYLIKTRGQQVTLSCSPISGHRSVSWYQQTPGQGLQFLFEYFSETQRNKGNFPGRFSGRQFSNSRSEMNVSTLELGDSALYLCASSVTVREPQETQYFGPGTRLLVL.